This T cell receptor beta chain was obtained from a study of blood T cell repertoires in COVID-19. Overall study context: Samples came from the United States, Italy and Spain, spanning acute and convalescent COVID-19. The cDNA or gDNA used as material had been derived from T cells, B-cell-depleted T cells, or PBMCs.

How the authors handled the data: Cell counts per sample came from amplifying reference gene primers. Clones were sequenced by immunoSEQ multiplex PCR, and TCRdb holds only the in-frame ones, with some missing. Clone size and V and J calls were adopted from that table, with D and trimming inferred from the DNA. Counted here are 30,000 to 45,000 clones, more than 70% occurring once; the ten biggest clones make up roughly 30%. This clone has a handful of counts. CDR1 and CDR2 from the germline V gene are SNHLY and FYNNEI. This CDR3 has 15 residues. J lost 4 bases, V lost 5 bases, and 5 bases had no gene match.

V and J are TRBV2 and TRBJ1-5, with 10 nucleotides matching TRBD1. Sequencing was carried out using peripheral blood. The sequence derives from a man aged 65 to 79 with active COVID-19. The CDR3 loop is CASSWDRGWNQPQHF. CDR3 sequence (DNA): TGTGCCAGCAGTTGGGACAGGGGCTGGAATCAGCCCCAGCATTTT.